This record looks at one TCR beta chain sequence and its context. The data belong to a study of Ad26.COV2.S vaccination and SARS-CoV-2 variants. The overall study: Ad26.COV2.S given intramuscularly, once or twice 56 days apart.

Only in-frame clones appear in the TCRdb table, and some are missing; sequencing was by immunoSEQ multiplex PCR. Of roughly 380,000 clones in the sample, around 87% were seen once. Treatment noted: around 19 received Ad26.COV2.S at low or high dose, single or two shots; about five received placebo; per-sample allocation not given. Collection of the samples took place on day 63 after the first injection of vaccine or placebo. Ad26.COV2.S expressed prefusion-stabilized spike from the original Wuhan strain. Trimming cost V 5 bases and J 7 bases; bases outside gene matches: 11. Germline loops: CDR1 LGHNA, CDR2 YNFKEQ. The CDR3 runs to 16 residues.

This chain joins TRBV4-2 and TRBJ2-2; 9 bases are shared with TRBD2. The sequencing used peripheral blood, collected in a trial of Ad26.COV2.S vaccine versus placebo. This receptor was obtained from a person aged 18-65 years who received the Ad26.COV2.S COVID-19 vaccine or a placebo. The CDR3 bases are TGTGCCAGCAGCTGGCGGGGGGGCGGTCTTGACGGGGAGCTGTTTTTT. Its translation is CASSWRGGGLDGELFF.